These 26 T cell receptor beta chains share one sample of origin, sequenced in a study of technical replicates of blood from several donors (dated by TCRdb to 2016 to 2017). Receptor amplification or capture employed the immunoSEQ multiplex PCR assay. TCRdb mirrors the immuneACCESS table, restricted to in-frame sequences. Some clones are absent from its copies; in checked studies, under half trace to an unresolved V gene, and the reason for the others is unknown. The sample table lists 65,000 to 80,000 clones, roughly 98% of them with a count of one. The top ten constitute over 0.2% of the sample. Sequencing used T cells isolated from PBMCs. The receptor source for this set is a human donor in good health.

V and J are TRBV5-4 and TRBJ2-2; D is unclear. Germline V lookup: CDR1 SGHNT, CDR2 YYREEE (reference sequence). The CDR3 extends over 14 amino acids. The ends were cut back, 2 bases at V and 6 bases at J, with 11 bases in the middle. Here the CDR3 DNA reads TGTGCCAGCAGCTTCTCTATCCTAGCCGGGGAGCTGTTTTTT. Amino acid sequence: CASSFSILAGELFF.

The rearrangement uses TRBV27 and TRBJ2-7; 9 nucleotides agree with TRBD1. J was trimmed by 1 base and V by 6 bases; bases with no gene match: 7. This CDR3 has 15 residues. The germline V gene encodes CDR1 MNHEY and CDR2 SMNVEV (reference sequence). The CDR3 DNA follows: TGTGCCAGCAGCCGACAGGGGGGACGGTCCTACGAGCAGTACTTC. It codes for CASSRQGGRSYEQYF.

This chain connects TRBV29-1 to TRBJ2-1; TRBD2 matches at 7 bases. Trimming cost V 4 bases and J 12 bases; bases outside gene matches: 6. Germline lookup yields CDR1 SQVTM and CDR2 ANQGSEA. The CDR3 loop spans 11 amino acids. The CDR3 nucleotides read TGCAGCGTTGCGTCGGGAGGCCGGCAGTTCTTC. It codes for CSVASGGRQFF.

DNA for the CDR3: TGTGCCAGCACCCCATACAGGGAGACCTACTACGAGCAGTACTTC. Translating gives CASTPYRETYYEQYF. The V call is TRBV6-5, the J call TRBJ2-7, with a weak D call TRBD1 (6 bases). The ends were cut back, 7 bases at V and 3 bases at J, with 19 bases in the middle. The V gene's germline CDR1 is MNHEY and CDR2 SVGAGI. The CDR3 covers 15 residues.

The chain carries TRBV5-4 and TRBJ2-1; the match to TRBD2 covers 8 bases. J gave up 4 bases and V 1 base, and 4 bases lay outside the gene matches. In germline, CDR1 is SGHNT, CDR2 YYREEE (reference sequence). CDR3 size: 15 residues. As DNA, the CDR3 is TGTGCCAGCAGCTTGAGCTCTAGCGGGTACAATGAGCAGTTCTTC. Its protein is CASSLSSSGYNEQFF.

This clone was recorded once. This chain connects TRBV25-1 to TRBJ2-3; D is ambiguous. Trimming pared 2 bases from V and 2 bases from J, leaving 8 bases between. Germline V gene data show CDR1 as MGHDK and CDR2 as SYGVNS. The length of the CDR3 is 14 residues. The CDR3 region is CASSEGQVTDTQYF. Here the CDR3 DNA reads TGTGCCAGCAGTGAAGGGCAGGTCACAGATACGCAGTATTTT. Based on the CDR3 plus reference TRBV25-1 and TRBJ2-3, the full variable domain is EADIYQTPRYLVIGTGKKITLECSQTMGHDKMYWYQQDPGMELHLIHYSYGVNSTEKGDLSSESTVSRIRTEHFPLTLESARPSHTSQYLCASSEGQVTDTQYFGPGTRLTVL.

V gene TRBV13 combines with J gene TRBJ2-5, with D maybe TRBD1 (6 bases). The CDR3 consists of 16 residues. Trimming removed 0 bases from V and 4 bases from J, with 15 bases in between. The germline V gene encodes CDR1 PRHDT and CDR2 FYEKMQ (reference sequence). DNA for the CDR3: TGTGCCAGCAGCTTAGGAGTAAGGACACAGGGAGAGACCCAGTACTTC. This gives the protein CASSLGVRTQGETQYF.

The CDR3 loop reads CAIMSSGNEQYF. In DNA, the CDR3 is TGTGCCATCATGTCTAGCGGGAACGAGCAGTACTTC. The chain joins TRBV10-3 to TRBJ2-7; 9 nucleotides agree with TRBD2. The CDR3 runs to 12 residues. Germline CDR1 ENHRY, CDR2 SYGVKD. With 7 bases clipped from V and 5 bases from J, the junction kept 3 bases outside the gene matches.

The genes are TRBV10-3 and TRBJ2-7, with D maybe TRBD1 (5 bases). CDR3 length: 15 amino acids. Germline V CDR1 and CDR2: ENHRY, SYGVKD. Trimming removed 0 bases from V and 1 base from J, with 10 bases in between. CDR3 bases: TGTGCCATCAGTGAGTCGGGGTCAGGGTCCTACGAGCAGTACTTC. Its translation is CAISESGSGSYEQYF.

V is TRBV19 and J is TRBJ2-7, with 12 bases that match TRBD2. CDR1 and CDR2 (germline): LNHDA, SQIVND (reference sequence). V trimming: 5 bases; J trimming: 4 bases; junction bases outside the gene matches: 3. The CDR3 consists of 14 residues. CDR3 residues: CASSPGTSGYEQYF. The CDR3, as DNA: TGTGCCAGTAGTCCCGGGACTAGCGGGTACGAGCAGTACTTC.

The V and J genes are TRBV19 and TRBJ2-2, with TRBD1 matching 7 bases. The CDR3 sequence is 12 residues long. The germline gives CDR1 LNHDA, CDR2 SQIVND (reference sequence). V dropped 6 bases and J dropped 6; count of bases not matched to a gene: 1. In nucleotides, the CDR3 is TGTGCCAGTAGCCAGGGGGCCGGGGAGCTGTTTTTT. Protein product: CASSQGAGELFF. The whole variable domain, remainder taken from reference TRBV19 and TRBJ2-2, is DGGITQSPKYLFRKEGQNVTLSCEQNLNHDAMYWYRQDPGQGLRLIYYSQIVNDFQKGDIAEGYSVSREKKESFPLTVTSAQKNPTAFYLCASSQGAGELFFGEGSRLTVL.

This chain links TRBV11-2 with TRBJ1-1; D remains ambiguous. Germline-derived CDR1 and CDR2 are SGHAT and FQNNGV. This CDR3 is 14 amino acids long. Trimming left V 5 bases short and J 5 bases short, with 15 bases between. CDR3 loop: CASSQIEGRTEAFF. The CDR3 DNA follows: TGTGCCAGCAGCCAGATTGAGGGAAGGACTGAAGCTTTCTTT.

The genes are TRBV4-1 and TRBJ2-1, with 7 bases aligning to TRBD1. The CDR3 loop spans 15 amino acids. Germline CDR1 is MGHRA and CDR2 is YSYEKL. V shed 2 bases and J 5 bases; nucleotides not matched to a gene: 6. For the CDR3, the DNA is TGCGCCAGCAGCCAAAGACAGGGTGGAAACAATGAGCAGTTCTTC. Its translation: CASSQRQGGNNEQFF.

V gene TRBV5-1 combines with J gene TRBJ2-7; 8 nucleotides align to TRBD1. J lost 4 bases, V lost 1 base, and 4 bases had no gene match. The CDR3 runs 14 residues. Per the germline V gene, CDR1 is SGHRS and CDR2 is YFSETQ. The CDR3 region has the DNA TGCGCCAGCAGCTTGACAGGGGGTTGGTACGAGCAGTACTTC. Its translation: CASSLTGGWYEQYF.

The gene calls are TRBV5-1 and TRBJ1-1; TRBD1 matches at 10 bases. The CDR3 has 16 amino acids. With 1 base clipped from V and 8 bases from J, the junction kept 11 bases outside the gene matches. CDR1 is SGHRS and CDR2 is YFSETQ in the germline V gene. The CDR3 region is CASSLQTGTGVVEAFF. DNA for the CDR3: TGCGCCAGCAGCTTGCAAACCGGGACAGGGGTCGTGGAAGCTTTCTTT.

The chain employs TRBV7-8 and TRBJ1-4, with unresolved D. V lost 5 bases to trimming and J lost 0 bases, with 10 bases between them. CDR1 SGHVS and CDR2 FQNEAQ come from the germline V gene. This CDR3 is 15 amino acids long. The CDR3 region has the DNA TGTGCCAGCAGCATTACAGCCACAACTAATGAAAAACTGTTTTTT. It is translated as CASSITATTNEKLFF.

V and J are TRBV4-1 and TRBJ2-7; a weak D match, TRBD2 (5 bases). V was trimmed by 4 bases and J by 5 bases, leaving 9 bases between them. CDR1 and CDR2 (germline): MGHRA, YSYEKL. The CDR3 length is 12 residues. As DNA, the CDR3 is TGCGCCAGCAGCCCCCGGGGTGACGAGCAGTACTTC. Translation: CASSPRGDEQYF.

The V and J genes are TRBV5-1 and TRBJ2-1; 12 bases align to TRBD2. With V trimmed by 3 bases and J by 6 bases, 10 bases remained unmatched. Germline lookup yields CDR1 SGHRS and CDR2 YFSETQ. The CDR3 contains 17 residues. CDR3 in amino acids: CASSYRLAGERGNEQFF. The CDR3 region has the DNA TGCGCCAGCAGCTACCGACTAGCGGGAGAACGAGGCAATGAGCAGTTCTTC. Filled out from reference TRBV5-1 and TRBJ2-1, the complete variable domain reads KAGVTQTPRYLIKTRGQQVTLSCSPISGHRSVSWYQQTPGQGLQFLFEYFSETQRNKGNFPGRFSGRQFSNSRSEMNVSTLELGDSALYLCASSYRLAGERGNEQFFGPGTRLTVL.

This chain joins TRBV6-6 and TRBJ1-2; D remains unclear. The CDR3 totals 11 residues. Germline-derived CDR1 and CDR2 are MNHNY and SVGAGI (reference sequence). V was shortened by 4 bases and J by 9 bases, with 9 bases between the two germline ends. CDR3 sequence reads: CASSSSRSYTF. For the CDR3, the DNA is TGTGCCAGCAGTTCTTCCAGGAGCTACACCTTC.

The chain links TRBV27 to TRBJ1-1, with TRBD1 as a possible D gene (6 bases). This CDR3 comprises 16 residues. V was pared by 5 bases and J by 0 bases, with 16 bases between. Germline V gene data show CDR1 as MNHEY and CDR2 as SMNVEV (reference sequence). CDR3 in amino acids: CASSTHPGQMNTEAFF. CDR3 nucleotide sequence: TGTGCCAGCAGTACTCACCCGGGACAAATGAACACTGAAGCTTTCTTT.

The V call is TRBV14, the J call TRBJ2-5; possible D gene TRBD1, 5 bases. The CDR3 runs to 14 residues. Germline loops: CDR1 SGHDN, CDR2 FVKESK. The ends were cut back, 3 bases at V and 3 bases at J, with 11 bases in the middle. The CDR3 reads CASSHRAGKETQYF. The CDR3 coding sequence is TGTGCCAGCAGCCATAGGGCAGGGAAAGAGACCCAGTACTTC.

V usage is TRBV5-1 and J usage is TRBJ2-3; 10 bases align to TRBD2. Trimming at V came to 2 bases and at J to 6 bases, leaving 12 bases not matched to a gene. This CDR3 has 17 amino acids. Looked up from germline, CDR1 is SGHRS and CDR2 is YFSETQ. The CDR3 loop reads CASSLGAGGPNVDTQYF. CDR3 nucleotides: TGCGCCAGCAGCTTAGGAGCGGGAGGGCCTAATGTTGATACGCAGTATTTT.

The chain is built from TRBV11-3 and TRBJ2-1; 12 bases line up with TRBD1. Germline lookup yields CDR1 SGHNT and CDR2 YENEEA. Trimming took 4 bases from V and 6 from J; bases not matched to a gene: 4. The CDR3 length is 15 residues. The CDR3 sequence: CASSSGQGAGNEQFF. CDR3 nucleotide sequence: TGTGCCAGCAGCTCGGGACAGGGGGCAGGCAATGAGCAGTTCTTC. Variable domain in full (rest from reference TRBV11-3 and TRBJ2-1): EAGVVQSPRYKIIEKKQPVAFWCNPISGHNTLYWYLQNLGQGPELLIRYENEEAVDDSQLPKDRFSAERLKGVDSTLKIQPAELGDSAVYLCASSSGQGAGNEQFFGPGTRLTVL.

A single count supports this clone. The CDR3 DNA sequence: TGTGCCAGTAGTACCTGGACTAGTCAAGAGACCCAGTACTTC. It encodes CASSTWTSQETQYF. The rearrangement uses TRBV19 and TRBJ2-5; 7 bases fit TRBD2. Germline loops: CDR1 LNHDA, CDR2 SQIVND (reference sequence). The CDR3 is 14 amino acids. The trim removed 4 bases at V and 2 bases at J, leaving 4 bases unmatched.

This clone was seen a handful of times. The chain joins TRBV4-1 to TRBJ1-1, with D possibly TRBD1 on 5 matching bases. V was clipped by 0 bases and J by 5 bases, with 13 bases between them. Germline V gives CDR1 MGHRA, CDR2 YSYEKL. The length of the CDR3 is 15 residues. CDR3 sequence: CASSQDGNGATEAFF. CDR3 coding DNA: TGCGCCAGCAGCCAAGATGGGAATGGGGCGACTGAAGCTTTCTTT.

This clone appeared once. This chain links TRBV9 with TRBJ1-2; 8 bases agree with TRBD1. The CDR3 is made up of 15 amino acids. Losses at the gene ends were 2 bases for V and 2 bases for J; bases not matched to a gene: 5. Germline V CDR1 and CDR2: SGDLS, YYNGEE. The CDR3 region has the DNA TGTGCCAGCAGCGTTCAGGACAGGGCAAACTATGGCTACACCTTC. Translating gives CASSVQDRANYGYTF. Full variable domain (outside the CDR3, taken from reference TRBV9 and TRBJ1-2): DSGVTQTPKHLITATGQRVTLRCSPRSGDLSVYWYQQSLDQGLQFLIQYYNGEERAKGNILERFSAQQFPDLHSELNLSSLELGDSALYFCASSVQDRANYGYTFGSGTRLTVV.